Below are 8 T cell receptor beta chains sequenced from a single sample in a study of cytotoxic CD8 clonotypes in ibrutinib-treated CLL. Repertoires were generated with immunoSEQ multiplex PCR, while TCRdb's copy carries only in-frame clones and drops some. The table records approximately 67,000 clones, around 81% of them present only once. This specimen consisted of PBMCs, obtained at disease progression, from a patient treated with ibrutinib. Receptors originate from a human donor with chronic lymphocytic leukemia.

V and J are TRBV5-1 and TRBJ1-1; 7 nucleotides match TRBD1. CDR3 length: 14 amino acids. Germline assignment: CDR1 SGHRS and CDR2 YFSETQ. V shed 7 bases and J 0 bases; nucleotides not matched to a gene: 6. Written as DNA, the CDR3 is TGCGCCAGCTCCGGGACAGCTATGAACACTGAAGCTTTCTTT. Its translation is CASSGTAMNTEAFF.

V usage is TRBV9 and J usage is TRBJ1-1; a possible D gene is TRBD1 (5 bases). CDR1 SGDLS and CDR2 YYNGEE come from the germline V gene. The ends were cut back, 4 bases at V and 1 base at J, with 14 bases in the middle. This CDR3 spans 15 amino acids. The CDR3 DNA reads as TGTGCCAGCAGCCCAGGGATTTCACAGAACACTGAAGCTTTCTTT. It yields the protein CASSPGISQNTEAFF.

The rearrangement joins TRBV6-1 to TRBJ2-7; 8 nucleotides line up with TRBD1. CDR3 length equals 14 residues. The germline CDR1 and CDR2 sequences are MNHNS and SASEGT. The trim removed 6 bases at V and 3 bases at J, leaving 7 bases unmatched. The CDR3 protein is CASRPDRGFYEQYF. In DNA, the CDR3 is TGTGCCAGCAGACCCGACAGGGGTTTCTACGAGCAGTACTTC.

The gene calls are TRBV7-9 and TRBJ2-1, with D perhaps assigned TRBD1 or TRBD2 (5 bases each). Trimming took off 0 bases at V and 5 bases at J, with 11 bases between the two ends. CDR3 length: 15 residues. Germline assignment: CDR1 SEHNR and CDR2 FQNEAQ (reference sequence). CDR3 DNA: TGTGCCAGCAGCTTAGCCATGGGACGGAACAATGAGCAGTTCTTC. Encoded protein: CASSLAMGRNNEQFF.

The CDR3 coding sequence is TGTGCCTGGAGTGGGGTATCTGGGGCCAACGTCCTGACTTTC. Translating it yields CAWSGVSGANVLTF. The chain has TRBV30 and TRBJ2-6; D not resolved. V was pared by 1 base and J by 1 base, with 5 bases between. Germline CDR1 and CDR2: GTSNPN and SVGIG (reference sequence). The length of the CDR3 is 14 residues.

The chain combines TRBV5-1 with TRBJ2-5; 12 positions agree with TRBD2. The ends lost 4 bases at V and 2 bases at J; junction bases unmatched: 3. CDR3 size: 15 residues. CDR1 is SGHRS, CDR2 YFSETQ, per germline. The CDR3 nucleotides read TGCGCCAGCAGCGTCGGACTAGCGGGGCAAGAGACCCAGTACTTC. Its protein product is CASSVGLAGQETQYF.

The V gene is TRBV18, the J gene TRBJ2-2, with D tentatively TRBD1 (6 bases). The CDR3 length is 16 residues. Germline CDR1 and CDR2: KGHSH and LQKENI. The germline V and J ends were trimmed by 4 bases and 1 base, with 13 bases remaining between them. CDR3 sequence (DNA): TGTGCCAGCTCACTCCCCGGGACATGGAACACCGGGGAGCTGTTTTTT. Translation gives CASSLPGTWNTGELFF. Drawing the rest from reference TRBV18 and TRBJ2-2, the complete variable domain is NAGVMQNPRHLVRRRGQEARLRCSPMKGHSHVYWYRQLPEEGLKFMVYLQKENIIDESGMPKERFSAEFPKEGPSILRIQQVVRGDSAAYFCASSLPGTWNTGELFFGEGSRLTVL.

The chain joins TRBV25-1 to TRBJ2-5; 8 bases fit TRBD2. The germline gives CDR1 MGHDK, CDR2 SYGVNS. The CDR3 extends over 16 amino acids. J gave up 5 bases and V 5 bases, and 13 bases lay outside the gene matches. The CDR3 sequence: CASSSGGQGYWETQYF. Here the CDR3 DNA reads TGTGCCAGCAGTTCGGGGGGGCAGGGGTATTGGGAGACCCAGTACTTC.